These 15 T cell receptor beta chains were all obtained from the same sample, sequenced in a study of shared clonotypes between healthy human individuals. The assay was immunoSEQ multiplex PCR, and TCRdb's table has in-frame clones only and misses some. The sample shows 2 million to 3 million clones, more than 80% of them seen only once. The sample was naive CD4+ T cells sorted from blood. The subset was: CD45RA+ positively selected. These receptors originate from a man aged 18 to 29 in good health.

V gene TRBV4-3 combines with J gene TRBJ2-7, with 9 bases fitting TRBD1. CDR1 and CDR2 from the germline V gene are LGHNA and YSLEER. The V gene end was trimmed by 5 bases and the J gene end by 3 bases; junction bases not matched to a gene: 5. This CDR3 spans 14 amino acids. CDR3 DNA: TGCGCCAGCAGCGCCGGGACAGGGAACTACGAGCAGTACTTC. This gives the protein CASSAGTGNYEQYF.

The count of this clone is one. The rearrangement links TRBV28 to TRBJ2-6; TRBD1 aligns across 8 bases. The CDR3 is 16 residues long. Trimming removed 8 bases from V and 0 bases from J; junction bases left unmatched: 6. Per the germline V gene, CDR1 is MDHEN and CDR2 is SYDVKM. Written as DNA, the CDR3 is TGTGCCAGCGGGTGGGGACAGGTCTCTGGGGCCAACGTCCTGACTTTC. Translated: CASGWGQVSGANVLTF.

In this sample, this clone turned up once. The J gene is TRBJ2-7, the V gene TRBV10-3; maybe TRBD1 (6 bases). Trimming took 3 bases from V and 6 from J, leaving 6 bases between them. From germline, CDR1 is ENHRY and CDR2 SYGVKD. There are 11 residues in the CDR3. The CDR3 nucleotides read TGTGCCATCAGTGAACAGGGCGAGCAGTACTTC. Translation: CAISEQGEQYF.

The V gene is TRBV7-9, the J gene TRBJ1-2; 11 nucleotides line up with TRBD1. Germline lookup yields CDR1 SEHNR and CDR2 FQNEAQ (reference sequence). Trimming removed 5 bases from V and 7 bases from J; junction bases left unmatched: 6. The CDR3 extends over 14 amino acids. For the CDR3, the DNA is TGTGCCAGCAGCCCAGGACAGGGGGCAGCTGGCTACACCTTC. Its translation is CASSPGQGAAGYTF.

To note about this clone: The same CDR3 arises from other DNA sequences in this sample as well. CDR3 sequence reads: CASSGTGQETQYF. DNA for the CDR3: TGTGCCAGCAGTGGGACAGGACAAGAGACCCAGTACTTC. The chain joins TRBV2 to TRBJ2-5, with TRBD1 identical over 7 bases. V trimming: 4 bases; J trimming: 2 bases; junction bases outside the gene matches: 1. Germline lookup yields CDR1 SNHLY and CDR2 FYNNEI. CDR3 length equals 13 residues.

The rearrangement links TRBV7-3 to TRBJ2-2; D is unresolved. There are 13 residues in the CDR3. V was clipped by 8 bases and J by 2 bases, with 9 bases between them. CDR1 is SGHTA, CDR2 FQGTGA, per germline. CDR3 sequence (DNA): TGTGCCAGCGCGGCCGGTAACACCGGGGAGCTGTTTTTT. Amino acids: CASAAGNTGELFF.

The rearrangement uses TRBV19 and TRBJ2-4; a possible D gene is TRBD1 (5 bases). The V gene lost 3 bases and the J gene lost 1 base, with 10 bases spanning the gap. The CDR3 extends over 15 amino acids. Germline CDR1 reads LNHDA; CDR2 reads SQIVND (reference sequence). The CDR3 DNA sequence: TGTGCCAGTAGTATTGGGGCCAGGGCCAAAAACATTCAGTACTTC. This translates into CASSIGARAKNIQYF.

This chain links TRBV27 with TRBJ2-7, with D perhaps matching TRBD2 (6 bases). Trimming pared 4 bases from V and 7 bases from J, leaving 14 bases between. Looked up from germline, CDR1 is MNHEY and CDR2 is SMNVEV (reference sequence). The CDR3 is 13 amino acids. The CDR3 DNA reads TGTGCCAGCAGTTCCCCCGGACGGGGGGAGCAGTACTTC. This gives the protein CASSSPGRGEQYF.

This clone is a singleton in its sample. The J gene is TRBJ2-5, the V gene TRBV29-1; 12 nucleotides agree with TRBD1. The CDR3 runs 15 residues. Germline V CDR1 and CDR2: SQVTM, ANQGSEA. J gave up 5 bases and V 0 bases, and 4 bases lay outside the gene matches. CDR3: CSVEEGTGGMETQYF. CDR3 in DNA: TGCAGCGTTGAAGAAGGGACAGGGGGCATGGAGACCCAGTACTTC.

The chain combines TRBV7-9 with TRBJ2-2; D is unresolved. Germline CDR1 reads SEHNR; CDR2 reads FQNEAQ (reference sequence). V lost 2 bases, J lost 5 bases, and 6 bases lay in between. The CDR3 totals 13 residues. The CDR3 loop reads CASSLLQTGELFF. The DNA for the CDR3 is TGTGCCAGCAGCTTATTACAGACCGGGGAGCTGTTTTTT.

The gene calls are TRBV29-1 and TRBJ2-5, with 7 bases identical to TRBD1. The germline CDR1 and CDR2 sequences are SQVTM and ANQGSEA. The CDR3 is 12 amino acids. The V gene end was trimmed by 6 bases and the J gene end by 9 bases; junction bases not matched to a gene: 10. The chain's CDR3 is CSVRTGSVAQYF. CDR3 DNA sequence: TGCAGCGTCAGGACAGGTTCGGTGGCCCAGTACTTC.

The V call is TRBV25-1, the J call TRBJ2-7; D is possibly TRBD1 (6 bases). The CDR3 extends over 13 amino acids. Germline V gene lookup returns CDR1 MGHDK and CDR2 SYGVNS. V was clipped by 4 bases and J by 3 bases, with 10 bases between them. The chain's CDR3 is CASSATGLYEQYF. Here the CDR3 DNA reads TGTGCCAGCAGTGCTACAGGGCTCTACGAGCAGTACTTC.

This rearrangement joins TRBV11-2 to TRBJ1-1; D uncertain. V gave up 3 bases and J gave up 0 bases, with 5 bases separating them. In germline, CDR1 is SGHAT, CDR2 FQNNGV. The CDR3 runs to 13 residues. The chain's CDR3 is CASSFIMNTEAFF. In nucleotides, the CDR3 is TGTGCCAGCAGCTTTATCATGAACACTGAAGCTTTCTTT.

The chain uses TRBV4-1 and TRBJ2-5, with TRBD2 identical over 8 bases. This CDR3 spans 14 amino acids. V shed 5 bases and J 2 bases; nucleotides not matched to a gene: 4. Germline values: CDR1 MGHRA, CDR2 YSYEKL. Here the CDR3 reads CASSGGGLQETQYF. The CDR3 region has the DNA TGCGCCAGCAGCGGCGGGGGGCTACAAGAGACCCAGTACTTC.

This clone was recorded a few times. The chain is built from TRBV6-4 and TRBJ1-6; the D gene is possibly TRBD1 (6 bases). V lost 6 bases and J 10 bases, leaving 22 bases between the germline ends. This CDR3 region has 16 residues. Germline lookup yields CDR1 MRHNA and CDR2 SNTAGT. For the CDR3, the DNA is TGTGCCAGCAGGGAAACAGGGATCGGGGAAAGCTCACCCCTCCACTTT. It codes for CASRETGIGESSPLHF.